The T cell receptor (beta chain) under discussion was sequenced for a study of T cell clonality in common variable immunodeficiency. Germline loops: CDR1 SGHRS, CDR2 YFSETQ. Deletions cut 0 bases from V and 0 bases from J, with 4 bases between. The length of the CDR3 is 14 residues. Findings and limits, study-wide: Shared TCRbeta clones were fewer between CVID subjects than controls.

Donors gave roughly 5 to 8 ml heparinized peripheral whole blood. Generated by immunoSEQ multiplex PCR, the TCRdb table keeps only in-frame clones and is missing some. Observed are fewer than 60,000 clones, no singletons, with the top ten taking just over 2%. This clone was counted only a few times. Its specificity is not known. The observed sequence ends 3 residues before the CDR3 terminus, with the missing tail filled in from the germline J gene. This rearrangement joins TRBV5-1 to TRBJ2-1; D is ambiguous. Material for sequencing was peripheral blood mononuclear cells. This receptor was obtained from a person between 18 and 75 years old in good health. CDR3 DNA, as far as it was read: TGCGCCAGCAGCTTGGAGCTCTCCTACAATGAG. Translated: CASSLELSYNE. The CDR3 reads in full as CASSLELSYNEQFF.